A single sample gave rise to the 27 T cell receptor beta chains below, sequenced in a study of cytomegalovirus exposure and HLA in healthy donors. 60 Vbeta and 13 Jbeta primers were used in PCR. Sequencing used immunoSEQ multiplex PCR; TCRdb keeps in-frame clones, though not all of them. This table has about 130,000 clones, about 79% appearing once. Sequences were obtained from PBMCs. The receptors shown here come from a man between 18 and 29 years old in good health and CMV-seronegative.

J is TRBJ1-1 and V is TRBV6-5, with TRBD1 identical over 8 bases. The germline gives CDR1 MNHEY, CDR2 SVGAGI. V lost 5 bases to trimming and J lost 4 bases; unmatched junction nucleotides: 6. This CDR3 is 14 amino acids long. DNA of the CDR3: TGTGCCAGCAGTACGGACAGGGCTGGCACTGAAGCTTTCTTT. It specifies CASSTDRAGTEAFF.

V gene TRBV13 combines with J gene TRBJ2-1; a possible D gene is TRBD2 (6 bases). This CDR3 region has 15 residues. The V and J ends lost 1 base and 6 bases respectively, with 13 bases between them. Germline assignment: CDR1 PRHDT and CDR2 FYEKMQ (reference sequence). CDR3 in amino acids: CASSLAGDVVNEQFF. CDR3 sequence (DNA): TGTGCCAGCAGCTTAGCGGGAGATGTCGTCAATGAGCAGTTCTTC.

This clone was counted only a few times. V gene TRBV6-5 combines with J gene TRBJ2-2; tentative D call: TRBD1 (5 bases). The CDR3 loop spans 14 amino acids. Germline V gives CDR1 MNHEY, CDR2 SVGAGI. V was cut by 5 bases and J by 7 bases, with 14 bases left in between. The DNA for the CDR3 is TGTGCCAGCAGTCAGGGCTTTGCCAGCGGGGAGCTGTTTTTT. Its translation: CASSQGFASGELFF.

This rearrangement joins TRBV27 to TRBJ2-4; D remains ambiguous. This CDR3 comprises 16 residues. Germline V gene data show CDR1 as MNHEY and CDR2 as SMNVEV (reference sequence). V lost 3 bases and J 1 base, leaving 13 bases between the germline ends. The CDR3 DNA sequence: TGTGCCAGCAGTTTCTTCCCCGAGAGGGCCAAAAACATTCAGTACTTC. This translates into CASSFFPERAKNIQYF.

The V call is TRBV18, the J call TRBJ2-5; D gene unclear. The CDR3 has 13 residues. The V end was cut by 3 bases, the J end by 2 bases, with 7 bases between. Germline V gene data show CDR1 as KGHSH and CDR2 as LQKENI. This CDR3 reads CASSPRLQETQYF. CDR3 coding DNA: TGTGCCAGCTCACCGCGGCTTCAAGAGACCCAGTACTTC.

The CDR3 region is CASSQDALTGDYSNQPQHF. The CDR3 bases are TGTGCCAGCAGCCAAGACGCCCTGACAGGGGATTATAGCAATCAGCCCCAGCATTTT. The chain links TRBV4-2 to TRBJ1-5, with 8 bases aligning to TRBD1. The CDR3 runs 19 residues. CDR1 and CDR2 from the germline V gene are LGHNA and YNFKEQ. The ends lost 0 bases at V and 0 bases at J; junction bases unmatched: 10.

The chain carries TRBV7-6 and TRBJ2-1; 11 nucleotides match TRBD2. The germline gives CDR1 SGHVS, CDR2 FNYEAQ. Losses at the gene ends were 3 bases for V and 8 bases for J; bases not matched to a gene: 9. The CDR3 extends over 16 amino acids. In DNA form, the CDR3 reads TGTGCCAGCAGCTTTACTAGCGGGAGTGCCTTTGATGAGCAGTTCTTC. This gives the protein CASSFTSGSAFDEQFF.

This clone was observed a single time. The CDR3: CASSQDRRVLQDEQYF. For the CDR3, the DNA is TGCGCCAGCAGCCAAGATAGGCGTGTACTCCAGGACGAGCAGTACTTC. V is TRBV4-1 and J is TRBJ2-7; no clear D. The CDR3 has 16 residues. The V gene lost 0 bases and the J gene lost 5 bases, with 17 bases spanning the gap. The germline V gene has CDR1 MGHRA and CDR2 YSYEKL.

The CDR3 DNA sequence: TGTGCCAGCAGCTTAGTACTGCGGGGACTAGCGGGAGTCGTGGAGACCCAGTACTTC. Translated: CASSLVLRGLAGVVETQYF. This chain links TRBV7-2 with TRBJ2-5; 14 bases line up with TRBD2. The CDR3 loop spans 19 amino acids. V lost 1 base, J lost 5 bases, and 12 bases stayed unmatched. Germline CDR1 and CDR2: SGHTA and FQGNSA.

V and J are TRBV27 and TRBJ1-3; tentatively, D is TRBD2 (5 bases). The last part of the DNA fits TRBJ2-2 better; the J call may be wrong. The CDR3 is 14 residues long. Per the germline V gene, CDR1 is MNHEY and CDR2 is SMNVEV (reference sequence). The DNA of the CDR3 is TGTGCCAGCAGTTTATTGGGGAGTACCGGGGAGCTGTTTTTT. It is translated as CASSLLGSTGELFF.

For this clone: One junction end disagrees with the germline gene, perhaps due to a read error. V is TRBV28 and J is TRBJ1-2; D possibly corresponds to TRBD1 (6 bases). The CDR3 runs 11 residues. The germline V gene has CDR1 MDHEN and CDR2 SYDVKM. The CDR3 here is CASSSNKQGGF. The DNA for the CDR3 is TGTGCCAGCAGTTCTAATAAACAGGGTGGCTTC.

The V call is TRBV13, the J call TRBJ2-1; no firm D call. The CDR3 consists of 15 residues. Germline CDR1 and CDR2: PRHDT and FYEKMQ (reference sequence). V was trimmed by 2 bases and J by 1 base, leaving 9 bases between them. The CDR3 is CASSLRLASYNEQFF. DNA for the CDR3: TGTGCCAGCAGCTTACGACTCGCTTCCTACAATGAGCAGTTCTTC.

V and J are TRBV27 and TRBJ2-1, with D possibly matching TRBD1 (5 bases). There are 12 residues in the CDR3. The V end was cut by 1 base, the J end by 10 bases, with 8 bases between. Germline CDR1 is MNHEY and CDR2 is SMNVEV (reference sequence). CDR3 sequence (DNA): TGTGCCAGCAGTTTATGGGGCAGGGAGCAGTTCTTC. Amino acid sequence: CASSLWGREQFF.

The chain is built from TRBV10-1 and TRBJ1-1; weak D call: TRBD1 (5 bases). Looked up from germline, CDR1 is WNHNN and CDR2 is SYGVQD (reference sequence). Trimming pared 0 bases from V and 0 bases from J, leaving 11 bases between. This CDR3 is 16 amino acids long. The CDR3 DNA reads as TGCGCCAGCAGTGAGTCCCGCGGGGCCGTGAACACTGAAGCTTTCTTT. This encodes CASSESRGAVNTEAFF.

The chain couples TRBV28 to TRBJ1-5; D may be TRBD1 (5 bases). CDR1 is MDHEN, CDR2 SYDVKM, per germline. This CDR3 is 12 amino acids long. Deletions cut 6 bases from V and 3 bases from J, with 6 bases between. CDR3 in amino acids: CASRQVNQPQHF. CDR3 in DNA: TGTGCCAGCAGACAGGTCAATCAGCCCCAGCATTTT.

The rearrangement links TRBV6-5 to TRBJ2-2; D possibly corresponds to TRBD2 (6 bases). V was clipped by 6 bases and J by 6 bases, with 17 bases between them. Looked up from germline, CDR1 is MNHEY and CDR2 is SVGAGI. CDR3 length equals 15 residues. CDR3 residues: CASSRLREIAGELFF. For the CDR3, the DNA is TGTGCCAGCAGCCGACTACGGGAGATCGCCGGGGAGCTGTTTTTT.

The rearrangement joins TRBV27 to TRBJ1-5; a possible D gene is TRBD1 (6 bases). Trimming stripped 6 bases from V and 0 bases from J, with 9 bases between. The CDR3 is made up of 14 amino acids. CDR1 MNHEY and CDR2 SMNVEV come from the germline V gene (reference sequence). The CDR3 DNA sequence: TGTGCCAGCAGATTGACAGGTAGCAATCAGCCCCAGCATTTT. Its protein product is CASRLTGSNQPQHF.

The V gene is TRBV7-9, the J gene TRBJ2-2; 7 bases line up with TRBD2. The CDR3 is 15 residues long. CDR1 is SEHNR, CDR2 FQNEAQ, per germline (reference sequence). The junction had 2 bases not matched to a gene; V was cut back by 1 base and J by 3 bases. The CDR3 DNA is TGTGCCAGCAGCTTAGGGGAGGGTGACACCGGGGAGCTGTTTTTT. Protein sequence: CASSLGEGDTGELFF.

The chain uses TRBV11-2 and TRBJ1-1, with D tentatively TRBD1 (5 bases). The CDR3 covers 15 residues. Germline CDR1 and CDR2: SGHAT and FQNNGV. Trimming took 5 bases from V and 0 from J, leaving 13 bases between them. DNA for the CDR3: TGTGCCAGCAGCACCGCGACAGTTATGAACACTGAAGCTTTCTTT. Residues: CASSTATVMNTEAFF.

The chain employs TRBV30 and TRBJ2-2, with D maybe TRBD2 (5 bases). The CDR3 has 15 amino acids. The V gene's germline CDR1 is GTSNPN and CDR2 SVGIG (reference sequence). V lost 2 bases to trimming and J lost 6 bases, with 16 bases between them. The CDR3 DNA follows: TGTGCCTGGAGTTCGGCACAAAGGCGGGCCGGGGAGCTGTTTTTT. Translated: CAWSSAQRRAGELFF.

The chain couples TRBV7-9 to TRBJ2-5, with 8 bases identical to TRBD2. The length of the CDR3 is 18 residues. From germline, CDR1 is SEHNR and CDR2 FQNEAQ (reference sequence). The J segment lost 0 bases and the V segment lost 1 base, leaving 10 bases of the junction unmatched. The CDR3 protein is CASSLDRTSRRNQETQYF. CDR3 coding DNA: TGTGCCAGCAGCTTAGACAGGACTAGCCGTCGCAACCAAGAGACCCAGTACTTC.

This rearrangement joins TRBV9 to TRBJ2-3; 9 bases match TRBD2. The V and J ends lost 4 bases and 0 bases, in that order; junction bases with no gene match: 12. Germline assignment: CDR1 SGDLS and CDR2 YYNGEE. The CDR3 length is 18 residues. The DNA for the CDR3 is TGTGCCAGCAGCCCCCGACTAGCGGCCACACTTAGCACAGATACGCAGTATTTT. Translating it yields CASSPRLAATLSTDTQYF.

This chain links TRBV5-1 with TRBJ1-6, with 12 bases matching TRBD1. The CDR3 has 16 residues. CDR1 SGHRS and CDR2 YFSETQ come from the germline V gene. Trimming at V came to 4 bases and at J to 8 bases, leaving 7 bases not matched to a gene. CDR3 amino acids: CASSPGGTGGDSPLHF. Written as DNA, the CDR3 is TGCGCCAGCAGCCCGGGCGGGACAGGGGGCGATTCACCCCTCCACTTT.

The V call is TRBV18, the J call TRBJ2-7; TRBD1 or TRBD2 may be the D gene (6 bases each). V was trimmed by 3 bases and J by 5 bases, leaving 14 bases between them. Germline V lookup: CDR1 KGHSH, CDR2 LQKENI. The CDR3 contains 14 residues. The CDR3 DNA reads TGTGCCAGCTCACCGTCAGGACAGCGGGACGAGCAGTACGTC. It translates to CASSPSGQRDEQYV.

This clone came up a few times. The V and J genes are TRBV6-6 and TRBJ1-5; D gene unclear. The CDR3 length is 13 residues. Trimming pared 0 bases from V and 4 bases from J, leaving 4 bases between. Germline V gene data show CDR1 as MNHNY and CDR2 as SVGAGI (reference sequence). The CDR3 DNA reads as TGTGCCAGCAGTTACTCGAGAAATCAGCCCCAGCATTTT. The encoded protein is CASSYSRNQPQHF.

This chain connects TRBV15 to TRBJ2-1, with 9 bases aligning to TRBD2. After removal of 0 bases from V and 7 bases from J, the junction contained 4 bases not matched to a gene. There are 15 residues in the CDR3. Germline loops: CDR1 LNHNV, CDR2 YYDKDF (reference sequence). The CDR3 here is CATSRDLAGKNEQFF. CDR3 nucleotides: TGTGCCACCAGCAGAGATCTAGCGGGAAAGAATGAGCAGTTCTTC.

The chain combines TRBV10-2 with TRBJ2-3, with 9 bases fitting TRBD1. The CDR3 contains 16 residues. Germline assignment: CDR1 WSHSY and CDR2 SAAADI. J lost 7 bases, V lost 0 bases, and 8 bases had no gene match. CDR3 sequence (DNA): TGCGCCAGCAGTGAGTCGAGTACAGGGGGCGCTTATACGCAGTATTTT. Protein sequence: CASSESSTGGAYTQYF.